The next 7 T cell receptor beta chains were all read from a single sample in a study of blood T cell repertoires in COVID-19. Clones were sequenced by immunoSEQ multiplex PCR, and TCRdb holds only the in-frame ones, with some missing. The sample shows 65,000 to 70,000 clones, roughly 79% of them seen only once. The specimen was peripheral blood. These receptors were collected from a man aged 60 to 69 with acute or convalescent COVID-19.

V usage is TRBV6-2 or TRBV6-3 and J usage is TRBJ1-1; D not resolved. Germline V gene sequence: CDR1 MNHEY, CDR2 SVGEGT. The germline V and J ends were trimmed by 0 bases and 5 bases, with 19 bases remaining between them. The CDR3 extends over 17 amino acids. CDR3 sequence reads: CASSYSSMRATGTEAFF. CDR3 bases: TGTGCCAGCAGTTACTCGAGTATGAGGGCAACCGGGACTGAAGCTTTCTTT.

This rearrangement joins TRBV6-4 to TRBJ2-3, with 9 positions matching TRBD1. The ends lost 3 bases at V and 2 bases at J; junction bases unmatched: 6. The CDR3 extends over 16 amino acids. The germline V gene has CDR1 MRHNA and CDR2 SNTAGT. CDR3 DNA sequence: TGTGCCAGCAGTGAGTCCGGGACAGGGAACACAGATACGCAGTATTTT. Translated: CASSESGTGNTDTQYF.

The V and J genes are TRBV10-3 and TRBJ1-5; D is undetermined. The germline V gene encodes CDR1 ENHRY and CDR2 SYGVKD. The CDR3 totals 15 residues. V lost 0 bases and J 1 base, leaving 7 bases between the germline ends. CDR3: CAISESTVSNQPQHF. Written as DNA, the CDR3 is TGTGCCATCAGTGAGTCAACAGTCAGCAATCAGCCCCAGCATTTT.

This chain uses TRBV4-1 with TRBJ1-2; D is perhaps TRBD1 (5 bases). Germline V gene data show CDR1 as MGHRA and CDR2 as YSYEKL. The V end lost 0 bases, the J end lost 2 bases, and 16 bases lay between the germline ends. This CDR3 region has 17 residues. The CDR3 loop reads CASSQDNPGRVNYGYTF. CDR3 nucleotide sequence: TGCGCCAGCAGCCAAGATAACCCAGGGAGGGTAAACTATGGCTACACCTTC.

This clone showed up just a few times. V is TRBV7-9 and J is TRBJ1-1; TRBD1 is a possible D gene (5 bases). The CDR3 runs 12 residues. CDR1 is SEHNR and CDR2 is FQNEAQ in the germline V gene (reference sequence). V was pared by 3 bases and J by 6 bases, with 8 bases between. DNA of the CDR3: TGTGCCAGCAGCTTCCAGGGTGCTGAAGCTTTCTTT. Translated, it gives CASSFQGAEAFF.

The chain has TRBV7-8 and TRBJ1-6; TRBD1 is a possible D gene (5 bases). V was pared by 6 bases and J by 6 bases, with 15 bases between. CDR1 SGHVS and CDR2 FQNEAQ come from the germline V gene. The CDR3 has 15 amino acids. The CDR3 DNA follows: TGTGCCAGCAGTCCTCCGACAGCCGCTAATTCACCCCTCCACTTT. Amino acids: CASSPPTAANSPLHF.

The rearrangement uses TRBV7-2 and TRBJ2-5; no clear D gene. The germline V gene encodes CDR1 SGHTA and CDR2 FQGNSA. The ends were cut back, 5 bases at V and 4 bases at J, with 14 bases in the middle. The CDR3 consists of 14 residues. In DNA, the CDR3 is TGTGCCAGCAGCCCAACCGCAAACGGAGAGACCCAGTACTTC. Translation gives CASSPTANGETQYF.